This T cell receptor beta chain derives from a study of T cell clonality in common variable immunodeficiency. The study's findings and limits: Fewer deletions and N-nucleotide insertions were reportedly seen in common variable immunodeficiency TCR beta sequences.

The CVID group had about 14 females and 29 males, mean age 40. CVID subjects were neither ill nor on immunomodulatory or immunosuppressive medication at sampling. CVID and control samples used equivalent genomic DNA input. TCRdb's table, derived via immunoSEQ multiplex PCR, lists solely in-frame clones and lacks some. In all, the sample yields several thousand clones. On this clone: Its antigen remains unidentified. The read ends 3 residues early relative to the CDR3; the germline J gene fills the gap.

V dropped 1 base and J dropped 2; count of bases not matched to a gene: 2. CDR1 SGHNT and CDR2 YYREEE come from the germline V gene (reference sequence). The CDR3 sequence is 16 residues long. The sequence came from a human donor with common variable immunodeficiency. The sequenced material came from peripheral blood mononuclear cells. The chain recombines TRBV5-4 with TRBJ2-1; 11 bases line up with TRBD2. CDR3 DNA, as far as it was read: TGTGCCAGCAGCTTGACACTAGCGGGAGCCTACAATGAG. As protein: CASSLTLAGAYNE. The entire CDR3 reads CASSLTLAGAYNEQFF.